Following are 8 T cell receptor beta chains from one sample sequenced in a study of blood T cells in healthy people across ages. Primers used in a second PCR of about 6 to 11 cycles were a sample-barcoded 5' primer and a J-beta primer mix. TCRdb re-called the 5' RACE reads with MiXCR, one entry per CDR3 protein. The table has some 640,000 distinct CDR3 sequences, about 28% seen once. The specimen sequenced was blood. These receptors were collected from a woman older than 75 in good health.

This clonotype has just a few counts. Just one base apart from a much larger clone, this may be a read error. The rearrangement joins TRBV3-1 to TRBJ2-7; D is unresolved. The end of the DNA is better explained by TRBJ2-5, so the J call may be wrong. This CDR3 is 14 amino acids long. The germline CDR1 and CDR2 sequences are LGHDT and YNNKEL (reference sequence). CDR3 sequence (DNA): TGTGCCAGCAGCCAAGGGGCCTCACAAGGGACCCAGTACTTC. The encoded protein is CASSQGASQGTQYF.

This clonotype was detected ten times or more. The chain recombines TRBV7-6 with TRBJ1-1; 8 positions agree with TRBD1. CDR3 size: 14 residues. With 3 bases clipped from V and 5 bases from J, the junction kept 5 bases outside the gene matches. Germline lookup yields CDR1 SGHVS and CDR2 FNYEAQ. The CDR3 DNA reads TGTGCCAGCAGCTTGGACAGGGCCACGACTGAAGCTTTCTTT. It yields the protein CASSLDRATTEAFF.

Ten or more counts support this clonotype. The genes are TRBV12-3 or TRBV12-4 and TRBJ2-5; 16 bases fit TRBD2. J gave up 10 bases and V 3 bases, and 2 bases lay outside the gene matches. The CDR3 covers 14 residues. Written as DNA, the CDR3 is TGTGCCAGCAGTTTGGGACTAGCGGGGGGGGGCCAGTACTTC. This gives the protein CASSLGLAGGGQYF.

This clonotype was recorded many times. The chain recombines TRBV4-2 with TRBJ2-7; possible D gene TRBD1, 5 bases. Deletions cut 0 bases from V and 7 bases from J, with 16 bases between. Germline V gene sequence: CDR1 LGHNA, CDR2 YNFKEQ. The CDR3 runs 15 residues. CDR3 sequence (DNA): TGTGCCAGCAGCCAAGATCAAGGCAGGGCCGGGGAGCAGTACTTC. It is translated as CASSQDQGRAGEQYF.

Comment on this clonotype: This may be a read error: a much more frequent sequence differs by one nucleotide. The CDR3 nucleotides read TGCAGTGCTAGTGTGGCCTCCTACAATGAGCAGTACTTC. Protein sequence: CSASVASYNEQYF. The chain combines TRBV20-1 with TRBJ2-1; D unclear. The assigned J gene may be wrong: the sequence end matches TRBJ2-7 better. From germline, CDR1 is DFQATT and CDR2 SNEGSKA (reference sequence). CDR3 size: 13 residues.

This clonotype was found many times. V gene TRBV7-9 combines with J gene TRBJ2-7, with a tentative D call TRBD1 (5 bases). This CDR3 is built from 13 residues. V was pared by 6 bases and J by 3 bases, with 12 bases between. CDR1 and CDR2 from the germline V gene are SEHNR and FQNEAQ (reference sequence). CDR3 sequence reads: CASSKTGIYEQYF. Written as DNA, the CDR3 is TGTGCCAGCAGTAAAACAGGTATCTACGAGCAGTACTTC.

The V call is TRBV7-2, the J call TRBJ2-5; the D gene is possibly TRBD2 (5 bases). Germline V CDR1 and CDR2: SGHTA, FQGNSA. This CDR3 is 14 amino acids long. Trimming took off 4 bases at V and 7 bases at J, with 16 bases between the two ends. In DNA, the CDR3 is TGTGCCAGCAGCTCCGGGTCCGGGATCTGGACCCAGTACTTC. Encoded protein: CASSSGSGIWTQYF. Full variable domain (outside the CDR3, taken from reference TRBV7-2 and TRBJ2-5): GAGVSQSPSNKVTEKGKDVELRCDPISGHTALYWYRQSLGQGLEFLIYFQGNSAPDKSGLPSDRFSAERTGGSVSTLTIQRTQQEDSAVYLCASSSGSGIWTQYFGPGTRLLVL.

This clonotype occurred many times. The V and J genes are TRBV20-1 and TRBJ2-7; D possibly corresponds to TRBD2 (5 bases). The germline V gene encodes CDR1 DFQATT and CDR2 SNEGSKA (reference sequence). This CDR3 region has 12 residues. CDR3 residues: CSVRENNYEQYF. CDR3 in DNA: TGCAGCGTCCGGGAAAACAACTACGAGCAGTACTTC.